The T cell receptor beta chain described here comes from a study of human T cells and chemical hapten exposure (dated by TCRdb to the early 2020s). Looking at the study overall: Libraries were pooled for sequencing, and variation in per-sample TCR yields was attributed mainly to small differences in library volumes within the pool. Both TCR alpha and TCR beta chains were sequenced from each blood RNA sample. This study followed changes in the peripheral blood TCR repertoire in vivo during primary and secondary sensitization of alopecia patients to the hapten diphenylcyclopropenone (DPC).

According to the study, the label for this sample's time point signals: healthy volunteer bleed at 2 weeks. Total RNA was isolated from unfractionated whole blood collected in Tempus Blood RNA tubes. Five healthy volunteers acted as controls for TCR sequencing and had blood drawn at day 0, 2 weeks and 6 weeks. V was cut back by 3 bases and J by 5 bases, leaving a gap of 10 bases between them. Measured from the cysteine to the phenylalanine, the CDR3 is 13 residues long. Of the read, only the CDR3 DNA is kept; its 39 bases are in frame from base 1. Per the germline V gene, SNHLY is the CDR1 and FYNNEI is the CDR2. Results the study describes overall, beyond this receptor: Repeated subsampling changed both the strength of the expansion versus patch-test correlation and the threshold at which the correlation became significant. No change with DPC sensitization was found in the number of TCRs above 1 in 1000 frequency, and no evidence of global repertoire structure alterations was found.

Libraries were made using RACE. The sequencing machine was a NextSeq 500. Library preparation attached unique molecular identifiers to individual cDNA molecules for quantitative, reproducible TCR counting. As for the authors' bioinformatics: The median number of TCRs per sample was around 100,000, ranging from about 23,224 to 700,000. The Decombinator software suite was used to annotate V, J and CDR3 in the TCR reads. For PS versus PT1 abundance plots, all samples were subsampled to the same number of TCRs (28,000). Expanded TCRs were defined as absent before sensitization and observed at least eight times at the 2-week time point. TCRdb handled the public reads itself, with Q25 trimming in fastp and clone calling in MiXCR, and kept productive beta chains. Identical CDR3 protein sequences are pooled into one entry, listed with their most common genes and DNA. These V and J calls derive from TCRdb rather than the authors' analysis. This sample gives under 95,000 distinct CDR3 sequences in total; approximately 9.7% of them show up just once. 2.5% to 3.5% of the sample is in the top ten clones.

This clonotype was seen more than once but under ten times. Its antigen remains unidentified. One base away there is no much larger clone; base qualities are not given. This receptor was taken from a female donor in good health. Some clones in this sample may be carry-over from other donors' samples. The chain is encoded by TRBV2 joined to TRBJ1-2; the D gene is not confidently resolved. The specimen sequenced was whole blood. The CDR3 region: CASSERVGYGYTF. At the DNA level, the sequence is TGTGCCAGCAGTGAGAGGGTTGGTTATGGCTACACCTTC.